This TCR beta chain is drawn from a study of shared clonotypes between healthy human individuals. Study summary: Per-donor plates numbered three CD4 naive, three CD4 memory, two CD8 naive and one CD8 memory. Study results and limitations: The naive CD4 repertoires of a few donors were compared, and around 4.9% of clonotypes were shared. It was only blood that was sampled, and tissue repertoires likely differ.

CDR1 and CDR2 from the germline V gene are KGHSH and LQKENI. V lost 5 bases and J lost 8; bases outside the gene matches: 10. CDR3 length: 15 residues. Worth noting for this clone: Its antigen is still unknown.

CD45RO-negative, CCR7-positively selected cells formed the naive CD8 fraction, excluding terminally differentiated effector memory CD45RA+ cells. As processed by the authors: Junction-only immunoSEQ data arrived without quality scores, meaning filtering differed. Some clones are missing from TCRdb's copy, which holds only in-frame ones; the method was immunoSEQ multiplex PCR. V, J and clone size are those of that table, while D and trimming were read from the DNA. The table has some 1,900,000 clones, approximately 95% seen once. The chain carries TRBV18 and TRBJ1-4; TRBD1 matches 8 bases. This receptor was identified in a man in his late teens or twenties in good health. The sample consisted of naive CD8+ T cells sorted from blood. In DNA form, the CDR3 reads TGTGCCAGCTCATCCAGACAGGGGCTCGACGAAAAACTGTTTTTT. Its protein product is CASSSRQGLDEKLFF.